This TCR beta chain emerged from a study of beta chain features in type 1 diabetes. Every isolated RNA sample was fully reverse transcribed, so sequencing captured expressed TCRB transcripts. For naive, central memory and regulatory T cell samples, reads averaged around 3.8 million. Data came from immunoSEQ multiplex PCR; TCRdb stores just in-frame clones and leaves some out. The table lists hundreds of thousands of clones, 9.5% to 12% of them singletons, with roughly 0.014% in the top ten. V dropped 5 bases and J dropped 2; count of bases not matched to a gene: 4. The germline gives CDR1 SEHNR, CDR2 FQNEAQ (reference sequence). The CDR3 consists of 16 residues. This clone turned up a few times.

The V call is TRBV7-9, the J call TRBJ2-1; 12 bases line up with TRBD2. The clonotype was recovered from a woman aged 25-40 years in good health. The sequenced material came from naive CD4+ T cells from blood. CDR3 in DNA: TGTGCCAGCAGCCCCCTAGCGGGAGGGGCCTACAATGAGCAGTTCTTC. This codes for CASSPLAGGAYNEQFF.